These T cell receptor beta chains were read from a single sample in a study of patients and donors after allogeneic stem cell transplantation. From the RT-PCR reads, TCRdb called clonotypes with MiXCR, one entry per CDR3 protein. The sample yields about 200,000 distinct CDR3 sequences, around two fifths seen once. The source material was blood, either unsorted or a sorted T cell fraction (not recorded which). The origin of the receptors is a human donor who was either an allogeneic HSCT recipient or a stem cell or donor lymphocyte infusion donor (not recorded which). It is not recorded whose cells these are; they may come from a transplant donor. CDR3s include the opening cysteine and the closing phenylalanine or tryptophan. The D gene is left open where the match is weak. Size tells how often a clone was seen (once, few, many) or the class of an expanded clone, and some rows leave it out.

clone_size: -
j_call: TRBJ2-1
d_call: -
v_call: TRBV4-3
cdr3_nt: TGCGCCAGCAGCCAAGACGGGCCAAGCTCCTACAATGAGCAGTTCTTC
cdr3_aa: CASSQDGPSSYNEQFF

clone_size: -
j_call: TRBJ2-1
d_call: -
v_call: TRBV7-9
cdr3_nt: TGTGCCGGAACAGGTTGGAACTACAATGAGCAGTTCTTC
cdr3_aa: CAGTGWNYNEQFF

clone_size: few
j_call: TRBJ2-2
d_call: -
v_call: TRBV7-8
cdr3_nt: TGTGCCAGCAGCTTAAGTTTAGGGAGGTCGGGCACCGGGGAGCTGTTTTTT
cdr3_aa: CASSLSLGRSGTGELFF

clone_size: -
j_call: TRBJ1-2
d_call: -
v_call: TRBV20-1
cdr3_nt: TGCAGTGCTCCCAAACTACAGTCCTCCTATGGCTACACCTTC
cdr3_aa: CSAPKLQSSYGYTF

clone_size: -
j_call: TRBJ2-5
d_call: -
v_call: TRBV4-1
cdr3_nt: TGCGCCAGCAGCCAAGATCAGGCGGCAGAAGAGACCCAGTACTTC
cdr3_aa: CASSQDQAAEETQYF

clone_size: -
j_call: TRBJ2-3
d_call: TRBD2
v_call: TRBV11-2
cdr3_nt: TGTGCCAGCAGCTTAGGACTAGCCTTAGGCACAGATACGCAGTATTTT
cdr3_aa: CASSLGLALGTDTQYF

clone_size: few
j_call: TRBJ1-4
d_call: -
v_call: TRBV4-3
cdr3_nt: TGCGCCAGCAGCCAAGATTATCGTAGGGGAGGTGAAAAACTGTTTTTT
cdr3_aa: CASSQDYRRGGEKLFF

clone_size: few
j_call: TRBJ2-5
d_call: TRBD2
v_call: TRBV12-3/TRBV12-4
cdr3_nt: TGTGCCAGCAGTTTAGACGGGACTAGCGGGATCGAGACCCAGTACTTC
cdr3_aa: CASSLDGTSGIETQYF

clone_size: -
j_call: TRBJ2-7
d_call: -
v_call: TRBV5-1
cdr3_nt: TGCGCCAGCAGCTTCGGTAGCCGGGGATCCTCCTACGAGCAGTACTTC
cdr3_aa: CASSFGSRGSSYEQYF

clone_size: -
j_call: TRBJ2-3
d_call: TRBD2
v_call: TRBV20-1
cdr3_nt: TGCAGTGCAGGAAGCGGGAGGGCAGCAGATACGCAGTATTTT
cdr3_aa: CSAGSGRAADTQYF

clone_size: few
j_call: TRBJ2-2
d_call: -
v_call: TRBV5-6
cdr3_nt: TGTGCCAGCAGCTTAGCACCCGGGGAGCTGTTTTTT
cdr3_aa: CASSLAPGELFF

clone_size: -
j_call: TRBJ1-1
d_call: TRBD1
v_call: TRBV5-1
cdr3_nt: TGCGCCAGCAGCCTCGGGACAGGGGTCACTGAAGCTTTCTTT
cdr3_aa: CASSLGTGVTEAFF

clone_size: -
j_call: TRBJ2-3
d_call: -
v_call: TRBV29-1
cdr3_nt: TGCAGCGGGCCTACAGGCGGGAGCACAGATACGCAGTATTTT
cdr3_aa: CSGPTGGSTDTQYF

clone_size: -
j_call: TRBJ2-2
d_call: TRBD2
v_call: TRBV20-1
cdr3_nt: TGCAGTGCTACGGCTAGCGGGAGATTCGGGGAGCTGTTTTTT
cdr3_aa: CSATASGRFGELFF

clone_size: many
j_call: TRBJ1-1
d_call: -
v_call: TRBV12-3/TRBV12-4
cdr3_nt: TGTGCCAGCAGTTTGTCTGCAGCAAGCTTTGAAGCTTTCTTT
cdr3_aa: CASSLSAASFEAFF

clone_size: -
j_call: TRBJ1-5
d_call: TRBD1
v_call: TRBV6-6
cdr3_nt: TGTGCCAGCAGTTGGGACCCCCTGGACCCAGGGGGCGTGAGCAATCAGCCCCAGCATTTT
cdr3_aa: CASSWDPLDPGGVSNQPQHF

clone_size: few
j_call: TRBJ1-1
d_call: -
v_call: TRBV5-5
cdr3_nt: TGTGCCAGCATCCCGGGGGGAATGAACACTGAAGCTTTCTTT
cdr3_aa: CASIPGGMNTEAFF

clone_size: -
j_call: TRBJ1-3
d_call: -
v_call: TRBV10-3
cdr3_nt: TGTGCCATCAGTGAGCCAGAGGAGGGGGATCTATCTGGAAACACCATATATTTT
cdr3_aa: CAISEPEEGDLSGNTIYF

clone_size: -
j_call: TRBJ1-1
d_call: -
v_call: TRBV9
cdr3_nt: TGTGCCAGCAGCGTAGAGGGTTACACTGAAGCTTTCTTT
cdr3_aa: CASSVEGYTEAFF

clone_size: -
j_call: TRBJ2-7
d_call: -
v_call: TRBV25-1
cdr3_nt: TGTGCCAGCAGTGAGATACAGGCTTACGAGCAGTACTTC
cdr3_aa: CASSEIQAYEQYF

clone_size: few
j_call: TRBJ1-5
d_call: -
v_call: TRBV12-3/TRBV12-4
cdr3_nt: TGTGCCAGCAGTTTAGCTCCGGGAGGGTTCGGCAATCAGCCCCAGCATTTT
cdr3_aa: CASSLAPGGFGNQPQHF

clone_size: -
j_call: TRBJ1-1
d_call: -
v_call: TRBV2
cdr3_nt: TGTGCCAGCAGCCTCTATGGACAGAGGAACACTGAAGCTTTCTTT
cdr3_aa: CASSLYGQRNTEAFF

clone_size: few
j_call: TRBJ2-3
d_call: -
v_call: TRBV7-2
cdr3_nt: TGTGCCAGCAGCAGAAACGGGCCAACCGGAACAGATACGCAGTATTTT
cdr3_aa: CASSRNGPTGTDTQYF

clone_size: few
j_call: TRBJ2-4
d_call: -
v_call: TRBV7-2
cdr3_nt: TGTGCCAGCAGCTTCGGGGGGCCCAAAAACATTCAGTACTTC
cdr3_aa: CASSFGGPKNIQYF

clone_size: -
j_call: TRBJ1-2
d_call: -
v_call: TRBV5-5
cdr3_nt: TGTGCCAGCAGCTTGGATGATTGGGATCTATGGGGCTACACCTTC
cdr3_aa: CASSLDDWDLWGYTF

clone_size: -
j_call: TRBJ2-3
d_call: TRBD2
v_call: TRBV20-1
cdr3_nt: TGCAGTGCTGAGGCGACTAGCGGGAGCACAGATACGCAGTATTTT
cdr3_aa: CSAEATSGSTDTQYF

clone_size: -
j_call: TRBJ2-1
d_call: -
v_call: TRBV12-3/TRBV12-4
cdr3_nt: TGTGCCAGCAGTTTTACGGTATCCTACAATGAGCAGTTCTTC
cdr3_aa: CASSFTVSYNEQFF

clone_size: -
j_call: TRBJ2-5
d_call: -
v_call: TRBV29-1
cdr3_nt: TGCAGCGTTGAAGATCAAGGGCCTCATTACTTC
cdr3_aa: CSVEDQGPHYF

clone_size: -
j_call: TRBJ1-1
d_call: TRBD1
v_call: TRBV5-1
cdr3_nt: TGCGCCAGCAGCACCCGGAGACAGGGGAACACTGAAGCTTTCTTT
cdr3_aa: CASSTRRQGNTEAFF

clone_size: -
j_call: TRBJ2-1
d_call: -
v_call: TRBV6-5
cdr3_nt: TGTGCCAGCAGTTCCTCGGGGGACTCCTACAATGAGCAGTTCTTC
cdr3_aa: CASSSSGDSYNEQFF

clone_size: -
j_call: TRBJ2-7
d_call: TRBD2
v_call: TRBV4-3
cdr3_nt: TGCGCCAGCAGCTCAACCCTAGCGGGAGTGGACGAGCAGTACTTC
cdr3_aa: CASSSTLAGVDEQYF

clone_size: -
j_call: TRBJ2-3
d_call: TRBD2
v_call: TRBV20-1
cdr3_nt: TGCAGTGCTAGAAGGCTAGCGGGAGCCACAGATACGCAGTATTTT
cdr3_aa: CSARRLAGATDTQYF

clone_size: few
j_call: TRBJ1-1
d_call: -
v_call: TRBV24-1
cdr3_nt: TGTGCCACCAGGGCTCACGGGAGCACTGAAGCTTTCTTT
cdr3_aa: CATRAHGSTEAFF

clone_size: -
j_call: TRBJ2-3
d_call: -
v_call: TRBV5-1
cdr3_nt: TGCGCCAGCAACGACCCGGCCCTCCGGGATACGCAGTATTTT
cdr3_aa: CASNDPALRDTQYF

clone_size: -
j_call: TRBJ2-4
d_call: -
v_call: TRBV15
cdr3_nt: TGTGCCACCAGCAGATTTGACAGACCCCTAGCCAAAAACATTCAGTACTTC
cdr3_aa: CATSRFDRPLAKNIQYF

clone_size: -
j_call: TRBJ1-2
d_call: TRBD1
v_call: TRBV5-6
cdr3_nt: TGTGCCAGCAGCTTGCCGACAGGGGGTGGCTATGGCTACACCTTC
cdr3_aa: CASSLPTGGGYGYTF

clone_size: -
j_call: TRBJ1-1
d_call: -
v_call: TRBV7-9
cdr3_nt: TGTGCCAGCAGCTTAGCGTTTTCCGGCGCGGCTTTCTTT
cdr3_aa: CASSLAFSGAAFF

clone_size: -
j_call: TRBJ1-1
d_call: -
v_call: TRBV20-1
cdr3_nt: TGCAGTGCTAGAGACGACAGCTCCTACACTGAAGCTTTCTTT
cdr3_aa: CSARDDSSYTEAFF

clone_size: -
j_call: TRBJ2-2
d_call: -
v_call: TRBV30
cdr3_nt: TGTGCCTGGATCAGGGTCGCCGGGGAGCTGTTTTTT
cdr3_aa: CAWIRVAGELFF

clone_size: few
j_call: TRBJ2-7
d_call: -
v_call: TRBV9
cdr3_nt: TGTGCCAGCAGCTCGGACGGAACCTACGAGCAGTACTTC
cdr3_aa: CASSSDGTYEQYF

clone_size: -
j_call: TRBJ2-5
d_call: TRBD1
v_call: TRBV7-9
cdr3_nt: TGTGCCAGCAGCCCGAGACAGGGTTTGGCTCAAGAGACCCAGTACTTC
cdr3_aa: CASSPRQGLAQETQYF

clone_size: -
j_call: TRBJ2-1
d_call: TRBD2
v_call: TRBV12-3/TRBV12-4
cdr3_nt: TGTGCCAGCAGCTACGGGACTAGCGGGAGGGGCTCCTACAATGAGCAGTTCTTC
cdr3_aa: CASSYGTSGRGSYNEQFF

clone_size: few
j_call: TRBJ2-2
d_call: TRBD1
v_call: TRBV7-9
cdr3_nt: TGTGCCAGCAGCTCAGACAGGGGGCAAGGCACCGGGGAGCTGTTTTTT
cdr3_aa: CASSSDRGQGTGELFF

clone_size: -
j_call: TRBJ1-1
d_call: -
v_call: TRBV6-2/TRBV6-3
cdr3_nt: TGTGCCAGCCTTGGGAGAGCGAACACTGAAGCTTTCTTT
cdr3_aa: CASLGRANTEAFF

clone_size: -
j_call: TRBJ1-2
d_call: -
v_call: TRBV6-5
cdr3_nt: TGTGCCAGCAGTTACTCGGGGCGGGACTATGGCTACACCTTC
cdr3_aa: CASSYSGRDYGYTF

clone_size: -
j_call: TRBJ2-1
d_call: -
v_call: TRBV7-8
cdr3_nt: TGTGCCAGCAGCTTTGGGCAGGGTCATGGTGAGCAGTTCTTC
cdr3_aa: CASSFGQGHGEQFF

clone_size: few
j_call: TRBJ1-1
d_call: TRBD1
v_call: TRBV2
cdr3_nt: TGTGCCAGCAGTAGACAGGGTACGAACACTGAAGCTTTCTTT
cdr3_aa: CASSRQGTNTEAFF

clone_size: -
j_call: TRBJ1-1
d_call: -
v_call: TRBV12-3/TRBV12-4
cdr3_nt: TGTGCCAGCAGTTTGGTAGGGACGGAAACTGAAGCTTTCTTT
cdr3_aa: CASSLVGTETEAFF